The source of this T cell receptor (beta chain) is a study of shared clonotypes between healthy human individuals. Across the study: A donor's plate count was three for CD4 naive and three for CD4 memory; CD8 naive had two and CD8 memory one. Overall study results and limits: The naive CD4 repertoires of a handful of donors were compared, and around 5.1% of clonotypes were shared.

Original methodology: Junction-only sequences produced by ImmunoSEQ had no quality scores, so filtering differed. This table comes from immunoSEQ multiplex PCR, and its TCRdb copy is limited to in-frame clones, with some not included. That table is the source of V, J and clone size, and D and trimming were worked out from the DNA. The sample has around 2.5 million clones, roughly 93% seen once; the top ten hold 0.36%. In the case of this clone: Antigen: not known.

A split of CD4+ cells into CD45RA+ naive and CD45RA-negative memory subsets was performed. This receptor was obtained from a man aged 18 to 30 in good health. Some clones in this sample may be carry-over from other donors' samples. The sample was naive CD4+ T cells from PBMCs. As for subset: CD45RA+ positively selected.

CDR3 sequence reads: CAWSVTSGGYTF. The CDR3 nucleotides read TGTGCCTGGAGTGTGACTTCGGGCGGCTACACCTTC. This chain connects TRBV30 to TRBJ1-2; D not certain. Deletions cut 0 bases from V and 8 bases from J, with 10 bases between. Germline assignment: CDR1 GTSNPN and CDR2 SVGIG (reference sequence). This CDR3 contains 12 residues. The whole variable domain, remainder taken from reference TRBV30 and TRBJ1-2, is SQTIHQWPATLVQPVGSPLSLECTVEGTSNPNLYWYRQAAGRGLQLLFYSVGIGQISSEVPQNLSASRPQDRQFILSSKKLLLSDSGFYLCAWSVTSGGYTFGSGTRLTVV.